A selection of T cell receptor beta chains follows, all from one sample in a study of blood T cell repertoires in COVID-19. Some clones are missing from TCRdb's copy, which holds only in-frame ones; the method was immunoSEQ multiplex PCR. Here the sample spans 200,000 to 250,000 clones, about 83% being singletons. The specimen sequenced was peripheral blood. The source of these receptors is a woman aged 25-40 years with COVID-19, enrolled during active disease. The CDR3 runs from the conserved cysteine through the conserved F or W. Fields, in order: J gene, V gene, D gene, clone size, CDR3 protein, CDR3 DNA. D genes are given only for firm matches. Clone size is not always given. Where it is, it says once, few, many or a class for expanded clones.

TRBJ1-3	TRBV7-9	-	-	CASSQGRSSGNTIYF	TGTGCCAGCAGCCAGGGGCGGAGCTCTGGAAACACCATATATTTT
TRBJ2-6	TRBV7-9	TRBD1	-	CASPKTGGGGAGANVLTF	TGTGCCAGCCCGAAGACAGGGGGCGGGGGCGCTGGGGCCAACGTCCTGACTTTC
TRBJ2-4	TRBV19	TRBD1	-	CASSKRQGMNIQYF	TGTGCCAGTAGTAAGCGACAGGGGATGAACATTCAGTACTTC
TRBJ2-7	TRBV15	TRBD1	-	CATSRDDRDSYEQYF	TGTGCCACCAGCAGAGATGACAGGGACTCCTACGAGCAGTACTTC
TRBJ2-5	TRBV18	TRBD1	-	CASSATTGGLLETQYF	TGTGCCAGCTCAGCCACGACAGGGGGTTTATTAGAGACCCAGTACTTC
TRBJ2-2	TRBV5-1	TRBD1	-	CASSARTGGDTGELFF	TGCGCCAGCAGCGCGAGGACAGGGGGAGACACCGGGGAGCTGTTTTTT
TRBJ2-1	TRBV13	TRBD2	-	CASSLSSGGGPHNEQFF	TGTGCCAGCAGCTTATCTTCGGGGGGAGGGCCCCACAATGAGCAGTTCTTC
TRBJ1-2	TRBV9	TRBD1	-	CASSVVGQGVNHTF	TGTGCCAGCAGCGTAGTGGGACAGGGGGTAAACCACACCTTC
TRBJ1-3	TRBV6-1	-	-	CASSQTGLSGNTIYF	TGTGCCAGCAGCCAAACAGGGCTCTCTGGAAACACCATATATTTT
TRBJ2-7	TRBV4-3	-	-	CASSQELHYEQYF	TGCGCCAGCAGCCAAGAACTACACTACGAGCAGTACTTC
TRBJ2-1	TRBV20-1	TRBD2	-	CSASSTSGLHNEQFF	TGCAGTGCTAGTTCAACTAGCGGATTACACAATGAGCAGTTCTTC
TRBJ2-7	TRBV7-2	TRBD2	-	CASGTGGTATYEQYF	TGTGCCAGCGGCACGGGGGGGACTGCCACCTACGAGCAGTACTTC
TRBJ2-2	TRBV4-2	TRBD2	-	CASSLGTSGGHRELFF	TGTGCCAGCAGCCTTGGGACTAGCGGGGGTCACCGGGAGCTGTTTTTT
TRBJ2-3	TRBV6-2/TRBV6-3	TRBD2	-	CASSQGLAGSAQYF	TGTGCCAGCAGTCAGGGACTAGCTGGGTCGGCGCAGTATTTT
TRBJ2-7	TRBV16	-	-	CASSPDISYEQYF	TGTGCCAGCAGCCCGGACATTTCCTACGAGCAGTACTTC
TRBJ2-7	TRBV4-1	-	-	CASSQVPHSYEQYF	TGCGCCAGCAGCCAAGTTCCACATTCCTACGAGCAGTACTTC
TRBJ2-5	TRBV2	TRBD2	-	CASSFYGTSGQETQYF	TGTGCCAGCAGTTTTTACGGGACTAGCGGGCAAGAGACCCAGTACTTC
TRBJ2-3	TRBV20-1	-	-	CSASGLALGADTQYF	TGCAGTGCTAGTGGCCTGGCTCTAGGGGCAGATACGCAGTATTTT
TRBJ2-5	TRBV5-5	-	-	CASSLEAETQYF	TGTGCCAGCAGCTTGGAAGCAGAGACCCAGTACTTC
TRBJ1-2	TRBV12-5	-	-	CASGDSYGYTF	TGTGCTAGTGGGGACAGCTATGGCTACACCTTC
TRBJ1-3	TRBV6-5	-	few	CASSYRGGNTIYF	TGTGCCAGCAGTTACCGGGGGGGAAACACCATATATTTT
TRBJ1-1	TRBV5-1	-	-	CASSSGMNTEAFF	TGCGCCAGCAGCTCCGGGATGAACACTGAAGCTTTCTTT
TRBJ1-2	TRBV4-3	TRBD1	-	CASSQDPQGASGYTF	TGCGCCAGCAGCCAAGATCCCCAGGGGGCGAGCGGCTACACCTTC
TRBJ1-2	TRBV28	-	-	CASRIGQAVNYYGYTF	TGTGCCAGCAGGATTGGGCAGGCCGTGAATTACTATGGCTACACCTTC
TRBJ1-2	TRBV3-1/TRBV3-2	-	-	CASSQLGGAVAF	TGTGCCAGCAGCCAACTCGGGGGGGCTGTCGCCTTC
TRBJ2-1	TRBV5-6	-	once	CASRILDVYNEQFF	TGTGCCAGCAGGATACTAGACGTGTACAATGAGCAGTTCTTC
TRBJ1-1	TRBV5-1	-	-	CASSFGGVTEAFF	TGCGCCAGCAGCTTTGGGGGGGTCACTGAAGCTTTCTTT
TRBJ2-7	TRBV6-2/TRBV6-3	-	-	CASSLHLAVNYEQYF	TGTGCCAGCAGTTTACACTTAGCGGTGAACTACGAGCAGTACTTC
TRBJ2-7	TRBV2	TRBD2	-	CATYSGNSYEQYF	TGTGCCACTTATAGCGGGAATTCCTACGAGCAGTACTTC
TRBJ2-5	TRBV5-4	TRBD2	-	CASSLVFRGGMETQYF	TGTGCCAGCAGCTTGGTGTTCCGGGGGGGCATGGAGACCCAGTACTTC
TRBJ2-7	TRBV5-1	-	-	CASSLRTAKPYEQYF	TGCGCCAGCAGCTTGAGGACAGCTAAACCCTACGAGCAGTACTTC
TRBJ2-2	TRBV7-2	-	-	CASSFGRERGAGELFF	TGTGCCAGCAGCTTTGGGCGGGAGAGGGGGGCCGGGGAGCTGTTTTTT
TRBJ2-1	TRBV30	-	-	CAWTLGVAYNEQFF	TGTGCCTGGACCCTAGGGGTCGCTTACAATGAGCAGTTCTTC
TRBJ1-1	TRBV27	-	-	CASSLESGRPNTEAFF	TGTGCCAGCAGTTTAGAGTCCGGTCGCCCTAACACTGAAGCTTTCTTT
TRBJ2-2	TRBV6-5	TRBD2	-	CASRLAGDAGELFF	TGTGCCAGCAGGTTAGCGGGAGATGCCGGGGAGCTGTTTTTT
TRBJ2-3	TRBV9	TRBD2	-	CASSRAGESTDTQYF	TGTGCCAGCAGTCGGGCGGGGGAAAGCACAGATACGCAGTATTTT
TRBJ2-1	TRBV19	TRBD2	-	CASSMTSGTGNEQFF	TGTGCCAGTAGTATGACTAGCGGGACGGGCAATGAGCAGTTCTTC
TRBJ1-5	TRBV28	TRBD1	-	CASIPTGGQGSNQPQHF	TGTGCCAGCATCCCGACAGGGGGTCAGGGTAGCAATCAGCCCCAGCATTTT
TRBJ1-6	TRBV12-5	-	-	CASGWTQGGWQSSYNSPLHF	TGTGCTAGTGGTTGGACTCAAGGGGGATGGCAGAGCTCCTATAATTCACCCCTCCACTTT
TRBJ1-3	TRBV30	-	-	CAWSPGQYSGNTIYF	TGTGCCTGGAGTCCCGGACAGTACTCTGGAAACACCATATATTTT
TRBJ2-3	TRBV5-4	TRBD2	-	CASSFRTSGRYTDTQYF	TGTGCCAGCAGCTTTCGGACTAGCGGGAGGTACACAGATACGCAGTATTTT